The 24 T cell receptor beta chains reported below all come from one sample, sequenced in a study of blood T cell repertoires in COVID-19. The method was immunoSEQ multiplex PCR; TCRdb's version includes in-frame clones alone and lacks a portion of them. The sample shows about 80,000 clones, about four fifths of them seen only once. The sequencing sample was made of peripheral blood. The receptors shown here come from a human donor in a cohort sampled during active COVID-19.

This chain links TRBV19 with TRBJ2-3; TRBD1 agrees at 10 bases. The CDR3 runs 17 residues. Looked up from germline, CDR1 is LNHDA and CDR2 is SQIVND (reference sequence). J lost 6 bases, V lost 5 bases, and 14 bases had no gene match. Here the CDR3 DNA reads TGTGCCAGTAGTCCAGGACAGGGGGGGACAGGCGGGGATACGCAGTATTTT. This translates into CASSPGQGGTGGDTQYF.

V gene TRBV28 combines with J gene TRBJ1-1; D may be TRBD1 (5 bases). The CDR3 runs to 12 residues. CDR1 MDHEN and CDR2 SYDVKM come from the germline V gene. Deletions cut 2 bases from V and 8 bases from J, with 9 bases between. CDR3 nucleotide sequence: TGTGCCAGCAGTTTAGGACAACCCGAAGCTTTCTTT. Translated: CASSLGQPEAFF.

The genes are TRBV28 and TRBJ2-2, with 10 bases lining up with TRBD2. Trimming removed 4 bases from V and 3 bases from J; junction bases left unmatched: 14. The CDR3 is 19 residues long. Germline CDR1 and CDR2: MDHEN and SYDVKM. The CDR3 loop reads CASSSLRLAGDGDTGELFF. The CDR3 nucleotides are TGTGCCAGCAGTTCCCTCCGGCTAGCGGGAGATGGGGACACCGGGGAGCTGTTTTTT.

V usage is TRBV12-3 or TRBV12-4 and J usage is TRBJ1-6; 7 nucleotides agree with TRBD1. The CDR3 has 13 residues. V lost 8 bases, J lost 7 bases, and 5 bases stayed unmatched. CDR3 sequence reads: CASRTTGNSPLHF. DNA of the CDR3: TGTGCCAGCCGAACGACAGGGAATTCACCCCTCCACTTT.

Only a few counts were recorded for this clone. The rearrangement joins TRBV28 to TRBJ1-1; no clear D gene. The CDR3 sequence is 13 residues long. Between the trimmed V and J ends, which lost 3 bases and 3 bases, there was a span of 8 bases. The germline CDR1 and CDR2 sequences are MDHEN and SYDVKM. The CDR3 region is CASSLPGYTEAFF. As DNA, the CDR3 is TGTGCCAGCAGTTTGCCAGGATACACTGAAGCTTTCTTT.

The rearrangement joins TRBV6-5 to TRBJ1-3, with D perhaps matching TRBD1 (5 bases). V lost 8 bases and J lost 0, with 11 bases in between. The germline V gene encodes CDR1 MNHEY and CDR2 SVGAGI. The length of the CDR3 is 14 residues. The CDR3 region is CASRTGGSGNTIYF. CDR3 coding DNA: TGTGCCAGCCGAACGGGGGGCTCTGGAAACACCATATATTTT.

The chain uses TRBV6-1 and TRBJ1-3; 7 bases are a match to TRBD1. This CDR3 comprises 16 residues. Germline values: CDR1 MNHNS, CDR2 SASEGT. J gave up 4 bases and V 1 base, and 7 bases lay outside the gene matches. CDR3 DNA sequence: TGTGCCAGCAGTGAAGTCCGGACAGGATTAGGAAACACCATATATTTT. Protein sequence: CASSEVRTGLGNTIYF.

The rearrangement links TRBV5-1 to TRBJ2-7, with D maybe TRBD2 (6 bases). Germline lookup yields CDR1 SGHRS and CDR2 YFSETQ. This CDR3 region has 18 residues. V lost 4 bases and J 0 bases, leaving 23 bases between the germline ends. The CDR3 sequence: CASSPGSWWDSSSYEQYF. The CDR3 DNA reads TGCGCCAGCAGCCCTGGGAGCTGGTGGGACTCAAGCTCCTACGAGCAGTACTTC.

The V call is TRBV6-1, the J call TRBJ1-3, with D unresolved. CDR3 length equals 15 residues. With 3 bases removed from V and 4 bases from J, the gap between germline ends came to 13 bases. CDR1 MNHNS and CDR2 SASEGT come from the germline V gene. The CDR3 loop is CASSDRGFTGNTIYF. The CDR3 nucleotides read TGTGCCAGCAGTGACCGGGGATTTACCGGAAACACCATATATTTT.

The chain has TRBV10-1 and TRBJ1-1; D remains unclear. Per germline, CDR1 WNHNN and CDR2 SYGVQD (reference sequence). Trimming left V 6 bases short and J 2 bases short, with 13 bases between. The CDR3 covers 14 residues. CDR3 sequence reads: CASSLNPRNTEAFF. The CDR3 DNA reads TGCGCCAGCAGCCTTAACCCGAGAAACACTGAAGCTTTCTTT.

The chain joins TRBV19 to TRBJ1-3; 10 nucleotides line up with TRBD1. The CDR3 is made up of 15 amino acids. The germline CDR1 and CDR2 sequences are LNHDA and SQIVND (reference sequence). V lost 5 bases to trimming and J lost 8 bases; unmatched junction nucleotides: 9. DNA for the CDR3: TGTGCCAGTAGTCCCGGGACAGGGGCCGGTGACACCATATATTTT. The encoded protein is CASSPGTGAGDTIYF.

The chain combines TRBV6-6 with TRBJ2-1; 10 bases fit TRBD2. CDR3 length equals 14 residues. The V gene end was trimmed by 8 bases and the J gene end by 7 bases; junction bases not matched to a gene: 8. The germline V gene has CDR1 MNHNY and CDR2 SVGAGI (reference sequence). For the CDR3, the DNA is TGTGCCAGCCAACAAGCGGGAGGGAGGAATGAGCAGTTCTTC. Encoded protein: CASQQAGGRNEQFF.

V gene TRBV9 combines with J gene TRBJ2-2, with TRBD1 identical over 11 bases. The V gene's germline CDR1 is SGDLS and CDR2 YYNGEE. The trim removed 4 bases at V and 5 bases at J, leaving 10 bases unmatched. This CDR3 has 17 amino acids. The CDR3 nucleotides are TGTGCCAGCAGCCGACATCGGACAGGGGGCAGTACCGGGGAGCTGTTTTTT. It translates to CASSRHRTGGSTGELFF.

V gene TRBV18 combines with J gene TRBJ2-3; D perhaps matches TRBD2 (6 bases). The CDR3 runs to 13 residues. V was trimmed by 1 base and J by 5 bases, leaving 7 bases between them. In germline, CDR1 is KGHSH, CDR2 LQKENI. For the CDR3, the DNA is TGTGCCAGCTCACCACGGGGGGTAGATACGCAGTATTTT. Protein product: CASSPRGVDTQYF.

The chain links TRBV6-8 to TRBJ1-5, with D possibly TRBD1 on 6 matching bases. The CDR3 has 13 amino acids. The germline gives CDR1 MNHGY, CDR2 SAAAGT. Trimming removed 5 bases from V and 3 bases from J, with 8 bases in between. CDR3 in amino acids: CASSGQFNQPQHF. CDR3 coding DNA: TGTGCCAGCAGTGGACAGTTCAATCAGCCCCAGCATTTT.

The chain has TRBV3-1 (or the pseudogene TRBV3-2) and TRBJ1-5, with TRBD1 matching over 7 bases. CDR1 LGHDT and CDR2 YNNKEL come from the germline V gene (reference sequence). The CDR3 has 14 residues. V gave up 1 base and J gave up 4 bases; unmatched junction bases: 1. CDR3 residues: CASSQGQGNQPQHF. CDR3 nucleotides: TGTGCCAGCAGCCAAGGACAGGGAAATCAGCCCCAGCATTTT.

The chain carries TRBV7-9 and TRBJ2-5; tentatively, D is TRBD2 (6 bases). The CDR3 loop spans 13 amino acids. CDR1 and CDR2 from the germline V gene are SEHNR and FQNEAQ (reference sequence). The V and J ends lost 5 bases and 3 bases respectively, with 10 bases between them. CDR3 loop: CASSGPGEETQYF. The CDR3, as DNA: TGTGCCAGCAGCGGTCCGGGGGAAGAGACCCAGTACTTC.

In this sample, this clone turned up a few times. This sequence joins TRBV7-8 and TRBJ1-1, with 8 bases fitting TRBD1. The junction had 18 bases not matched to a gene; V was cut back by 1 base and J by 2 bases. Germline V CDR1 and CDR2: SGHVS, FQNEAQ. The CDR3 has 20 residues. In DNA form, the CDR3 reads TGTGCCAGCAGCTTAGTTTCGGGGCAGGGGGCCCGGGGCCTCAACACTGAAGCTTTCTTT. Protein: CASSLVSGQGARGLNTEAFF.

This clone occurred many times. V and J are TRBV5-4 and TRBJ2-1; 11 positions agree with TRBD2. Germline V gene data show CDR1 as SGHNT and CDR2 as YYREEE (reference sequence). Losses at the gene ends were 4 bases for V and 2 bases for J; bases not matched to a gene: 11. There are 18 residues in the CDR3. This CDR3 is CASSGGEPGLAAYNEQFF. For the CDR3, the DNA is TGTGCCAGCAGCGGAGGGGAGCCGGGACTAGCGGCCTACAATGAGCAGTTCTTC.

The V gene is TRBV7-9, the J gene TRBJ2-2, with D uncertain. The CDR3 spans 14 residues. Germline loops: CDR1 SEHNR, CDR2 FQNEAQ (reference sequence). Between the trimmed V and J ends, which lost 5 bases and 1 base, there was a span of 8 bases. As DNA, the CDR3 is TGTGCCAGCAGCCCAACACAGAACACCGGGGAGCTGTTTTTT. Amino acids: CASSPTQNTGELFF.

CDR3 sequence (DNA): TGCGCCAGCAGCCGGGAGGGGGGCAGGGCGGACATTCAGTACTTC. This gives the protein CASSREGGRADIQYF. The chain carries TRBV5-1 and TRBJ2-4; 8 bases align to TRBD2. The CDR3 consists of 15 residues. Looked up from germline, CDR1 is SGHRS and CDR2 is YFSETQ. J lost 8 bases, V lost 4 bases, and 11 bases had no gene match.

The chain is built from TRBV6-5 and TRBJ1-2; 11 nucleotides align to TRBD1. Germline V lookup: CDR1 MNHEY, CDR2 SVGAGI. The ends lost 5 bases at V and 4 bases at J; junction bases unmatched: 6. The CDR3 spans 15 residues. Here the CDR3 reads CASSPPGQGGYGYTF. CDR3 nucleotide sequence: TGTGCCAGCAGTCCCCCGGGACAGGGGGGCTATGGCTACACCTTC.

The chain links TRBV9 to TRBJ1-2; 9 nucleotides agree with TRBD1. V lost 0 bases and J lost 3; bases outside the gene matches: 6. This CDR3 has 16 residues. Germline V lookup: CDR1 SGDLS, CDR2 YYNGEE. The CDR3 DNA follows: TGTGCCAGCAGCGTAGGGGGCCGGACAGGGGACTATGGCTACACCTTC. Amino acid sequence: CASSVGGRTGDYGYTF.

V is TRBV4-2 and J is TRBJ2-3; D is unresolved. Germline CDR1 LGHNA, CDR2 YNFKEQ. The V end lost 0 bases, the J end lost 4 bases, and 8 bases lay between the germline ends. This CDR3 contains 14 residues. The CDR3 region is CASSQDLTADTQYF. In DNA form, the CDR3 reads TGTGCCAGCAGCCAAGATCTCACTGCAGATACGCAGTATTTT.